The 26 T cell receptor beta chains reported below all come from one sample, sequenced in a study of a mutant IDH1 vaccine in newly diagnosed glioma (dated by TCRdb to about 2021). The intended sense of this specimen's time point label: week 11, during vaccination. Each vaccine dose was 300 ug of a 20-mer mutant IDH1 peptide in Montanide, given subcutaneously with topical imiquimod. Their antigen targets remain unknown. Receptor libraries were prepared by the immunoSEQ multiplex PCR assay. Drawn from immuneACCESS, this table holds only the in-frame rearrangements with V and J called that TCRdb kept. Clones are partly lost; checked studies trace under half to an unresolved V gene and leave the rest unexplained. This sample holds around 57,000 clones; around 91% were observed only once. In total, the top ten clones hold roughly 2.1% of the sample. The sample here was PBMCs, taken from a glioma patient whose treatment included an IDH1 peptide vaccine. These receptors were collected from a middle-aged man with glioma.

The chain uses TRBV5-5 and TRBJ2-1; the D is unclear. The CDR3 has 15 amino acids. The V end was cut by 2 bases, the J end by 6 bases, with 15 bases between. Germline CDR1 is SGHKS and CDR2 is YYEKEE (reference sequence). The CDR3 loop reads CASSLDWGNGNEQFF. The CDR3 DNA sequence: TGTGCCAGCAGCTTAGACTGGGGTAATGGCAATGAGCAGTTCTTC.

The CDR3 sequence is CASTPRDRNTEAFF. The CDR3 DNA follows: TGTGCCAGCACCCCGCGGGACAGGAACACTGAAGCTTTCTTT. The chain has TRBV7-9 and TRBJ1-1; TRBD1 agrees at 7 bases. The ends lost 7 bases at V and 1 base at J; junction bases unmatched: 6. Germline CDR1 and CDR2: SEHNR and FQNEAQ (reference sequence). The CDR3 runs to 14 residues.

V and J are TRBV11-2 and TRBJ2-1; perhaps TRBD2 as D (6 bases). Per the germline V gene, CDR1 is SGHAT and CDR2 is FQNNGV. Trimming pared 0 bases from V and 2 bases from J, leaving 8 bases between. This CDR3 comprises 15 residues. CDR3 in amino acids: CASSLEAGPYNEQFF. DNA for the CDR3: TGTGCCAGCAGCTTAGAAGCGGGCCCCTACAATGAGCAGTTCTTC.

The CDR3 nucleotides are TGTGCCAGCAGACTAAAAAAGGACTACAGAAGCTCCACCGGGGAGCTGTTTTTT. This sequence encodes CASRLKKDYRSSTGELFF. The genes are TRBV28 and TRBJ2-2, with D maybe TRBD2 (6 bases). The CDR3 consists of 18 residues. The V gene lost 6 bases and the J gene lost 4 bases, with 24 bases spanning the gap. Germline V gene data show CDR1 as MDHEN and CDR2 as SYDVKM.

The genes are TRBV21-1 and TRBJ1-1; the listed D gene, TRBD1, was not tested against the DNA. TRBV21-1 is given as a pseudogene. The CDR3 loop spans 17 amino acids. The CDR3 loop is CASSRGDRGQVNTEAFF. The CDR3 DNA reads TGTGCCAGCAGCAGAGGGGACAGGGGGCAGGTGAACACTGAAGCTTTCTTT.

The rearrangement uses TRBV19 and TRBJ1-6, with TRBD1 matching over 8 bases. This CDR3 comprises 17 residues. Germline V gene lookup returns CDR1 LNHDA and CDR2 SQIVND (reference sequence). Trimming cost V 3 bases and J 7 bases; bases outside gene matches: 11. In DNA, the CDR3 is TGTGCCAGTAGTATTAATCTTCGGGACAGGAGCAATTCACCCCTCCACTTT. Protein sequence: CASSINLRDRSNSPLHF.

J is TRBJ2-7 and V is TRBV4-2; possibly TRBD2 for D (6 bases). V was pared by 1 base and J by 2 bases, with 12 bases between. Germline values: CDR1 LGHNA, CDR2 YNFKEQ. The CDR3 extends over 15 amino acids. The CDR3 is CASSQVPSAAYEQYF. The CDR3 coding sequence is TGTGCCAGCAGCCAAGTTCCTAGCGCGGCCTACGAGCAGTACTTC.

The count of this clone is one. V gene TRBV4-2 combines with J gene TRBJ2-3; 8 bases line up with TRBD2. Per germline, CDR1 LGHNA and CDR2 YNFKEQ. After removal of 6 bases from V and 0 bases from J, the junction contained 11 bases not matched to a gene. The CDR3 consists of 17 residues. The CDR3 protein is CASSTSAGGPSTDTQYF. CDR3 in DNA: TGTGCCAGCAGTACAAGTGCGGGAGGCCCTAGCACAGATACGCAGTATTTT.

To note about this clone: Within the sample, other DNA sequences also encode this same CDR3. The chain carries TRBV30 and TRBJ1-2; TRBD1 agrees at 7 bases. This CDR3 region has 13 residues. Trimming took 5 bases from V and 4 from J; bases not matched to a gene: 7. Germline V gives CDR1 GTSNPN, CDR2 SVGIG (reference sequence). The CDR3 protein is CAWSRDRPYGYTF. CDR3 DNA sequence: TGTGCCTGGTCCCGGGACAGACCCTATGGCTACACCTTC. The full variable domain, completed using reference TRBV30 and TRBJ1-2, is SQTIHQWPATLVQPVGSPLSLECTVEGTSNPNLYWYRQAAGRGLQLLFYSVGIGQISSEVPQNLSASRPQDRQFILSSKKLLLSDSGFYLCAWSRDRPYGYTFGSGTRLTVV.

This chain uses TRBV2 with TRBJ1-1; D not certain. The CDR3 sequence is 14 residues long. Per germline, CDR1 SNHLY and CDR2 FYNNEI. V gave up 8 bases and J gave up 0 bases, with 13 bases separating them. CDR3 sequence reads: CASGKTDLNTEAFF. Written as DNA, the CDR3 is TGTGCCAGCGGAAAAACCGATTTGAACACTGAAGCTTTCTTT.

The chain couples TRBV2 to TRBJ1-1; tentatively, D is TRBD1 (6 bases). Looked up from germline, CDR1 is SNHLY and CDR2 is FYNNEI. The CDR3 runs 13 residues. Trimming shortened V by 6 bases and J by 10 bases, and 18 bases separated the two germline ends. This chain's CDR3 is CASRESGVPRAFF. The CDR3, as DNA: TGTGCCAGCAGGGAATCAGGGGTACCCCGAGCTTTCTTT. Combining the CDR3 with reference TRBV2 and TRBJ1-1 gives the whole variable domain EPEVTQTPSHQVTQMGQEVILRCVPISNHLYFYWYRQILGQKVEFLVSFYNNEISEKSEIFDDQFSVERPDGSNFTLKIRSTKLEDSAMYFCASRESGVPRAFFGQGTRLTVV.

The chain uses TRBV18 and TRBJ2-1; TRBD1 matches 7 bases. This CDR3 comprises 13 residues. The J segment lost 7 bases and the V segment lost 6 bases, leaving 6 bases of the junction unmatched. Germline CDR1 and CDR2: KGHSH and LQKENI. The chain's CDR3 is CASSPGQRNEQFF. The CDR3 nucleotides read TGTGCCAGCTCCCCGGGACAGCGGAATGAGCAGTTCTTC.

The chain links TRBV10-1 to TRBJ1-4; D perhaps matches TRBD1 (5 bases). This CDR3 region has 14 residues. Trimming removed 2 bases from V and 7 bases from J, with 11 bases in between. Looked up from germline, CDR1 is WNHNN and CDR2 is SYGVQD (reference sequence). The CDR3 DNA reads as TGCGCCAGCAGTGAGAGCGGGGACGGTGAAAAACTGTTTTTT. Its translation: CASSESGDGEKLFF.

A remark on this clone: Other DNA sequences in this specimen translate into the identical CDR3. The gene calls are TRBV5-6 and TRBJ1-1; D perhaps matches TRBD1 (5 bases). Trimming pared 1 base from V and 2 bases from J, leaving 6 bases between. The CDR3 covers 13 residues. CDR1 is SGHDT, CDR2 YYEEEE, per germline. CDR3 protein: CASSLTGNTEAFF. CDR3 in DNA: TGTGCCAGCAGCTTGACAGGTAACACTGAAGCTTTCTTT.

CDR3 protein: CASSQGLNLGRFF. The CDR3, as DNA: TGTGCCAGCAGCCAAGGACTAAACTTAGGCCGGTTCTTC. V is TRBV14 and J is TRBJ2-1; D may be TRBD2 (5 bases). This CDR3 is 13 amino acids long. Trimming pared 1 base from V and 15 bases from J, leaving 16 bases between. CDR1 and CDR2 from the germline V gene are SGHDN and FVKESK.

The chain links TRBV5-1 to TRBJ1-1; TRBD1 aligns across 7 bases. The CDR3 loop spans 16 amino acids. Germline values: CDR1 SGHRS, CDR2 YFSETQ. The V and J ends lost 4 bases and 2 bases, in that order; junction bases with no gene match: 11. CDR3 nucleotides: TGCGCCAGCAGCCCCGGGACAGTCGGACCCAACACTGAAGCTTTCTTT. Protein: CASSPGTVGPNTEAFF.

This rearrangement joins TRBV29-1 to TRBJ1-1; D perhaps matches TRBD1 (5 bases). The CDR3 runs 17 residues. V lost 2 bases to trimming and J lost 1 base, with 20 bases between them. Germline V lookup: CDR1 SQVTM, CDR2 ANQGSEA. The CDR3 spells CSVEMEYGALGNTEAFF. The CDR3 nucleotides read TGCAGCGTTGAAATGGAGTACGGGGCACTAGGGAACACTGAAGCTTTCTTT.

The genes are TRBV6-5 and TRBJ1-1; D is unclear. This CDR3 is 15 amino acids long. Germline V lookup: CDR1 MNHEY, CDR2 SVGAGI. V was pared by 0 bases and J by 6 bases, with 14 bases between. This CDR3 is CASSYSIGGSPEAFF. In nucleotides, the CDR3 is TGTGCCAGCAGTTACTCGATAGGAGGGTCCCCTGAAGCTTTCTTT.

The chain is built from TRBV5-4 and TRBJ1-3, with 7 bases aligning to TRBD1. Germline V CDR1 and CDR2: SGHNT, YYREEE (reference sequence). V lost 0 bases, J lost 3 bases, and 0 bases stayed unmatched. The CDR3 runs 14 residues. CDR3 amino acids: CASSLDRGGNTIYF. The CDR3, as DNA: TGTGCCAGCAGCTTGGACAGGGGTGGAAACACCATATATTTT.

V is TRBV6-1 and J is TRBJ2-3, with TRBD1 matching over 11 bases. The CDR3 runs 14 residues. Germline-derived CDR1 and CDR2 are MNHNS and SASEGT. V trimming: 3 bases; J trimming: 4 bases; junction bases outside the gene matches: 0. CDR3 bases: TGTGCCAGCAGTGAGGGACAGGGGGCAGATACGCAGTATTTT. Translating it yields CASSEGQGADTQYF.

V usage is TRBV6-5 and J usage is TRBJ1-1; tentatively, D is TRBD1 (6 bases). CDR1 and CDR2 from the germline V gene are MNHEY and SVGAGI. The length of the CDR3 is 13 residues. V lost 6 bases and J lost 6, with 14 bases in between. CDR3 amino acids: CASRNRGSPEAFF. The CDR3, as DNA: TGTGCCAGCAGAAATAGGGGGTCTCCTGAAGCTTTCTTT.

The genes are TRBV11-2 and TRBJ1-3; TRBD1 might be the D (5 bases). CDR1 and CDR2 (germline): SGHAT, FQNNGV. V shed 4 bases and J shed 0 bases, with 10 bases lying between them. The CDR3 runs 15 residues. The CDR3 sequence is CASSSTVLSGNTIYF. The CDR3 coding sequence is TGTGCCAGCAGCTCGACAGTCCTCTCTGGAAACACCATATATTTT.

Here the CDR3 DNA reads TGTGCCAGCAGCCAGACTAGCGGTAAAGAGACCCAGTACTTC. As protein: CASSQTSGKETQYF. The V and J genes are TRBV7-2 and TRBJ2-5, with 9 bases fitting TRBD2. Germline trimming cut 5 bases from V and 3 bases from J; bases unmatched to any gene: 4. The germline V gene encodes CDR1 SGHTA and CDR2 FQGNSA. CDR3 size: 14 residues. The full variable domain, its missing parts supplied by reference TRBV7-2 and TRBJ2-5, is GAGVSQSPSNKVTEKGKDVELRCDPISGHTALYWYRQSLGQGLEFLIYFQGNSAPDKSGLPSDRFSAERTGGSVSTLTIQRTQQEDSAVYLCASSQTSGKETQYFGPGTRLLVL.

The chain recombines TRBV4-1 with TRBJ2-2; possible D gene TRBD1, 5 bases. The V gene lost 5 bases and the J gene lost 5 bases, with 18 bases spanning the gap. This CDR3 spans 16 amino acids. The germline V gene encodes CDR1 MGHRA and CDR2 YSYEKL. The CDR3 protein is CASSMLPGLQTGELFF. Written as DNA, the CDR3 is TGCGCCAGCAGCATGCTTCCAGGGCTTCAGACCGGGGAGCTGTTTTTT.

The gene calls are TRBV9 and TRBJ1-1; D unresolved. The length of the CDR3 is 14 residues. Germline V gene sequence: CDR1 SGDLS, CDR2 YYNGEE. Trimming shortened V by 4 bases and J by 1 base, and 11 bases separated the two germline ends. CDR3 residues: CASSIMGANTEAFF. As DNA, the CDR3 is TGTGCCAGCAGCATAATGGGAGCGAACACTGAAGCTTTCTTT. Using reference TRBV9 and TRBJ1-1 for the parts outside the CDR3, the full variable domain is DSGVTQTPKHLITATGQRVTLRCSPRSGDLSVYWYQQSLDQGLQFLIQYYNGEERAKGNILERFSAQQFPDLHSELNLSSLELGDSALYFCASSIMGANTEAFFGQGTRLTVV.

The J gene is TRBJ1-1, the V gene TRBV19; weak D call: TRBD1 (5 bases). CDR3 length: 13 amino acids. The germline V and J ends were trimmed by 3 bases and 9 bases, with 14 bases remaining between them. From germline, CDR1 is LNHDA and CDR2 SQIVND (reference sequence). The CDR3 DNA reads TGTGCCAGTAGTATGCAGGGCGCAGCTCAAGCTTTCTTT. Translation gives CASSMQGAAQAFF.